This T cell receptor (beta chain) was captured by sequencing in a study of blood T cells in healthy people across ages. The V gene's germline CDR1 is DFQATT and CDR2 SNEGSKA (reference sequence). The CDR3 is 15 residues long. Trimming left V 3 bases short and J 10 bases short, with 19 bases between. This clonotype appeared a few times. A second PCR, run for about 6 to 12 cycles, used a sample-barcoded 5' primer plus a J-beta primer mix. Every cDNA molecule bore a tag from a template-switch adaptor containing 12 random nucleotides. MiXCR, applied by TCRdb to the 5' RACE reads, yields one record per CDR3 protein. The data contain 700,000 or so distinct CDR3 sequences, 40% to 50% of them singletons.

The V and J genes are TRBV20-1 and TRBJ1-6; maybe TRBD1 (5 bases). Specimen: blood. This sequence originates from a man aged 80 or over in good health. For the CDR3, the DNA is TGCAGTGCTAGGGGACCTGGGGGGAGTGGGTCACCCCTCCACTTT. Its translation is CSARGPGGSGSPLHF.